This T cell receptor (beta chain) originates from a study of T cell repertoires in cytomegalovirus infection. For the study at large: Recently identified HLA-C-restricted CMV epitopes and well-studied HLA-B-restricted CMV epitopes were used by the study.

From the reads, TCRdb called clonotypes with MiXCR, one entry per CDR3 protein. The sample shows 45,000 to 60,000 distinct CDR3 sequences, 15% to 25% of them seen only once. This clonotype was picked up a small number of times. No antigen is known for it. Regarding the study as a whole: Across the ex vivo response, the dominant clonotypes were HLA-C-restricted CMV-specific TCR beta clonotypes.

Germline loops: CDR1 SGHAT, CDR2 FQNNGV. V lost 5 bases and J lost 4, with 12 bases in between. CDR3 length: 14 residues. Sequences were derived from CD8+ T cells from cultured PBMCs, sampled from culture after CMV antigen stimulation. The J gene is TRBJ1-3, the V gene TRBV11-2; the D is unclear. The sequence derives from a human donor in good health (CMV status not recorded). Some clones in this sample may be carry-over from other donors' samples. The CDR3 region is CASSPGGWGNTIYF. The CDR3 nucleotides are TGTGCCAGCAGCCCAGGTGGCTGGGGAAACACCATATATTTT.